The rows below give T cell receptor beta chains drawn from one sample of a study of blood T cell repertoires in COVID-19. Using immunoSEQ multiplex PCR, the repertoire was profiled, and TCRdb retains in-frame clones only, with some absent. The sample yields 100,000 to 150,000 clones, more than 75% seen once. Sequencing was carried out using peripheral blood. These receptor sequences come from a woman in her sixties with acute or convalescent COVID-19. CDR3s include the opening cysteine and the closing phenylalanine or tryptophan. Fields, in order: V gene, D gene, clone size, J gene, CDR3 DNA, CDR3 protein. The D gene is left open where the match is weak. Expanded clones are given a class, and other clones once, few, many or no size at all.

TRBV4-1	TRBD1	NA	TRBJ1-2	TGCGCCAGCAGCCGCCGACAGGGGGATAACTATGGCTACACCTTC	CASSRRQGDNYGYTF
TRBV4-2	NA	NA	TRBJ1-4	TGTGCCAGCAGCTCACACCCCAGGGCAACTAATGAAAAACTGTTTTTT	CASSSHPRATNEKLFF
TRBV29-1	TRBD1	once	TRBJ1-2	TGCAGCGTTGAAGGGACAGGGGGCTCGTATGGCTACACCTTC	CSVEGTGGSYGYTF
TRBV2	NA	NA	TRBJ2-1	TGTGCCAGCAGTGAGTCAGGCAGGGGTGGATTCTTC	CASSESGRGGFF
TRBV19	TRBD1	NA	TRBJ1-5	TGTGCCAGTAGTTCGACAGGGGCCCCCCTTAGCAATCAGCCCCAGCATTTT	CASSSTGAPLSNQPQHF
TRBV28	TRBD1	NA	TRBJ1-1	TGTGCCAGCAGTATACTCTTGACAGGGGGAACTGAAGCTTTCTTT	CASSILLTGGTEAFF
TRBV28	NA	NA	TRBJ1-5	TGTGCCAGCAACCGGGGAGGGAGGAGCAATCAGCCCCAGCATTTT	CASNRGGRSNQPQHF
TRBV5-1	TRBD2	NA	TRBJ2-1	TGCGCCAGCAGCTTGGGACACAGGGGGACTAGCGGGAGGGCCGGTGAGCAGTTCTTC	CASSLGHRGTSGRAGEQFF
TRBV5-4	TRBD2	NA	TRBJ2-1	TGTGCCAGCAGGGGTAGCGGGGCCCTCAATGAGCAGTTCTTC	CASRGSGALNEQFF
TRBV10-3	NA	NA	TRBJ2-5	TGTGCCATTAAACAAACCTCGGGTGGGGAGACCCAGTACTTC	CAIKQTSGGETQYF
TRBV9	NA	NA	TRBJ2-7	TGTGCCAGCAGCGTGACTAGTATGGTGAACGAGCAGTACTTC	CASSVTSMVNEQYF